A single sample gave rise to the 8 T cell receptor beta chains below, sequenced in a study of CXCR3-negative and CXCR3-positive naive CD8 T cells. Antigens for these TCRs are unknown. Study results and caveats: CXCR3-positive naive cells had more hydrophobic TRB CDR3s than CXCR3-negative naive cells.

The libraries of TRB cDNA were prepared using 5' RACE with UMI labels. With the 5' RACE reads reprocessed, TCRdb shows one record per CDR3 protein and no DNA. This sample carries roughly 110,000 distinct CDR3 sequences, with around 0.4% going to the ten biggest clones. The sample comprised naive CXCR3+ CD8+ T cells from blood. Specified subset: CD45RO-CCR7+CD27+CD95- naive CD8+ T cells expressing CXCR3 (TNR3+). Receptors were obtained from a human donor in good health. Some clones in this sample may be carry-over from other donors' samples.

The V call is TRBV29-1, the J call TRBJ2-7; no DNA is available, so the TRBD1 call from TCRdb remains unchecked. Germline lookup yields CDR1 SQVTM and CDR2 ANQGSEA. The CDR3 has 13 residues. CDR3: CSVVERGGYEQYF.

This chain joins TRBV2 and TRBJ2-3; TCRdb's D call, TRBD2, is unchecked because there is no DNA. The germline V gene encodes CDR1 SNHLY and CDR2 FYNNEI. The CDR3 is 15 amino acids. The CDR3 protein is CASSELAGSTDTQYF.

The chain joins TRBV29-1 to TRBJ1-4; the TCRdb D gene call, TRBD1, has no DNA to confirm it. This CDR3 comprises 14 residues. Germline-derived CDR1 and CDR2 are SQVTM and ANQGSEA. The CDR3 is CSVGGTGHNEKLFF.

The chain combines TRBV5-1 with TRBJ2-7; with no DNA, the TCRdb D assignment of TRBD1 cannot be verified. Germline V CDR1 and CDR2: SGHRS, YFSETQ. The CDR3 covers 14 residues. The CDR3 protein is CASSLEGTAYEQYF.

The gene calls are TRBV20-1 and TRBJ2-3; TCRdb picks TRBD2, but there is no DNA to check that call. The CDR3 contains 14 residues. Germline loops: CDR1 DFQATT, CDR2 SNEGSKA (reference sequence). The CDR3 here is CSAQLAGGPNTQYF.

The chain joins TRBV20-1 to TRBJ1-1. The CDR3 sequence is 12 residues long. CDR1 and CDR2 from the germline V gene are DFQATT and SNEGSKA (reference sequence). CDR3 in amino acids: CSARELHPEAFF.

The chain recombines TRBV20-1 with TRBJ2-1; TCRdb lists TRBD2, though no DNA is available to test this call. The germline V gene has CDR1 DFQATT and CDR2 SNEGSKA (reference sequence). There are 17 residues in the CDR3. CDR3 residues: CSARDEGDASSYNEQFF.

The chain carries TRBV29-1 and TRBJ2-3; TCRdb lists TRBD1, though no DNA is available to test this call. Germline loops: CDR1 SQVTM, CDR2 ANQGSEA. The CDR3 spans 14 residues. The CDR3 region is CSVEGSGVADTQYF.